Listed below are T cell receptor beta chains from one sample, sequenced in a study of radiotherapy plus CTLA-4 blockade in lung cancer. The repertoire was sequenced with immunoSEQ multiplex PCR; TCRdb's copy has only in-frame clones and lacks some. Of roughly 54,000 clones listed, approximately 84% are singletons. Sequencing used peripheral blood, obtained from a patient treated with radiotherapy plus ipilimumab. All receptors come from a human donor with non-small cell lung cancer whose response to radiotherapy plus ipilimumab could not be evaluated. The CDR3 runs from the conserved cysteine through the conserved F or W. D genes are given only for firm matches. The size field is filled for only some rows; it gives once, few, many or a size class.

CDR3aa	CDR3nt	d_gene	abundance	v_gene	j_gene
CASSPGGEAGNTIYF	TGTGCCAGCAGCCCCGGGGGGGAGGCTGGAAACACCATATATTTT	-	-	TRBV7-9	TRBJ1-3
CASSSVVNEQFF	TGTGCCAGTAGTTCCGTTGTCAATGAGCAGTTCTTC	-	-	TRBV19	TRBJ2-1
CASSLGGGRDTQYF	TGTGCCAGCAGTTTAGGGGGGGGCAGAGATACGCAGTATTTT	-	-	TRBV28	TRBJ2-3
CASGGRNTEAFF	TGTGCCAGTGGAGGAAGGAACACTGAAGCTTTCTTT	-	-	TRBV19	TRBJ1-1
CASRLDRVNQPQHF	TGTGCCAGCAGGCTGGACAGGGTCAATCAGCCCCAGCATTTT	TRBD1	-	TRBV2	TRBJ1-5
CASSLPKGQSSEQYF	TGTGCCAGCAGCCTCCCTAAGGGACAGTCGAGCGAGCAGTACTTC	-	-	TRBV21-1	TRBJ2-7
CSVGGGYGYTF	TGCAGCGTTGGGGGGGGCTATGGCTACACCTTC	-	-	TRBV29-1	TRBJ1-2
CASSQALAGGFTEAFF	TGCGCCAGCAGCCAAGCCCTTGCAGGGGGCTTTACTGAAGCTTTCTTT	TRBD1	-	TRBV4-1	TRBJ1-1
CASSIDGRKSTDTQYF	TGTGCCAGTAGTATAGATGGCAGGAAAAGCACAGATACGCAGTATTTT	-	once	TRBV19	TRBJ2-3
CASSPRTGLGQPQHF	TGTGCCAGCAGCCCCCGGACAGGGTTGGGTCAGCCCCAGCATTTT	TRBD1	few	TRBV28	TRBJ1-5
CASSTFWGLSDTEAFF	TGTGCCAGTAGTACCTTCTGGGGGCTATCGGACACTGAAGCTTTCTTT	-	-	TRBV19	TRBJ1-1
CASSSTGFTGNTIYF	TGTGCCAGCAGCTCGACAGGGTTTACTGGAAACACCATATATTTT	TRBD1	few	TRBV5-8	TRBJ1-3
CASSPRIGGGYGYTF	TGTGCCAGCAGCCCCCGCATAGGGGGGGGCTATGGCTACACCTTC	-	-	TRBV28	TRBJ1-2
CASSLEAGLGYTF	TGTGCCAGCAGCTTAGAAGCAGGGCTCGGCTACACCTTC	-	-	TRBV7-9	TRBJ1-2
CASSPRTGYGSPLHF	TGTGCCAGCAGCCCCCGGACAGGCTATGGTTCACCCCTCCACTTT	TRBD1	-	TRBV11-2	TRBJ1-6
CASSWLAGVGRDTQYF	TGTGCCAGCAGTTGGTTAGCGGGAGTGGGAAGAGATACGCAGTATTTT	TRBD2	-	TRBV28	TRBJ2-3
CASSWDRGADEKLFF	TGTGCCAGCAGCTGGGACAGGGGAGCGGATGAAAAACTGTTTTTT	TRBD1	-	TRBV28	TRBJ1-4
CASSQPGNQPQHF	TGTGCCAGCAGTCAACCCGGGAATCAGCCCCAGCATTTT	-	-	TRBV6-6	TRBJ1-5
CASSFNRGNNEKLFF	TGTGCCAGCAGTTTTAACAGGGGTAATAATGAAAAACTGTTTTTT	TRBD1	-	TRBV27	TRBJ1-4
CASSPEGSATQYF	TGTGCCAGCTCACCAGAGGGATCAGCGACCCAGTACTTC	-	once	TRBV18	TRBJ2-5
CASSVSTEYNEQFF	TGTGCCAGCAGTGTCTCCACAGAGTACAATGAGCAGTTCTTC	-	-	TRBV27	TRBJ2-1
CASSLDAGAWTEAFF	TGCGCCAGCAGCTTGGATGCGGGGGCCTGGACTGAAGCTTTCTTT	-	-	TRBV5-1	TRBJ1-1
CASSSRGLGAKNIQYF	TGTGCCAGCAGCTCCAGGGGGCTTGGCGCCAAAAACATTCAGTACTTC	TRBD1	-	TRBV11-1	TRBJ2-4
CASSERDSAYEQYF	TGTGCCAGCAGTGAACGGGACAGCGCTTACGAGCAGTACTTC	TRBD1	-	TRBV6-1	TRBJ2-7
CASSIRGNTEAFF	TGTGCCAGTAGTATTCGAGGGAACACTGAAGCTTTCTTT	-	-	TRBV19	TRBJ1-1
CAWSAIPGQGFGYTF	TGTGCCTGGAGTGCCATTCCGGGACAGGGGTTTGGCTACACCTTC	TRBD1	-	TRBV30	TRBJ1-2
CASSFRLAVYNEQFF	TGTGCCAGCAGCTTTAGACTAGCGGTTTACAATGAGCAGTTCTTC	TRBD2	-	TRBV7-9	TRBJ2-1
CASRKERTGVAYEQYF	TGTGCCAGCAGAAAAGAACGGACAGGAGTAGCCTACGAGCAGTACTTC	TRBD1	-	TRBV28	TRBJ2-7
CASSLAAGGTEAFF	TGCGCCAGCAGCTTGGCGGCAGGGGGCACTGAAGCTTTCTTT	TRBD1	-	TRBV5-1	TRBJ1-1
CASSLGLAGGDTQYF	TGTGCCAGCAGCCTGGGACTAGCGGGAGGGGATACGCAGTATTTT	TRBD2	once	TRBV9	TRBJ2-3
CASISEGTRNNEQFF	TGTGCCAGCATCTCAGAAGGGACACGTAACAATGAGCAGTTCTTC	-	-	TRBV28	TRBJ2-1
CASSRQVHQPQHF	TGTGCCAGCAGCAGACAGGTCCATCAGCCCCAGCATTTT	-	-	TRBV7-2	TRBJ1-5
CASTPQGWDTQYF	TGTGCCAGCACCCCCCAGGGGTGGGATACGCAGTATTTT	-	-	TRBV11-2	TRBJ2-3
CASSVTRNTEAFF	TGTGCCAGCAGCGTAACAAGGAACACTGAAGCTTTCTTT	-	-	TRBV11-2	TRBJ1-1
CASSYSDSGTDTQYF	TGTGCCAGCAGTTACTCGGACAGCGGCACAGATACGCAGTATTTT	-	-	TRBV6-5	TRBJ2-3
CATSRGTSGRGGSGETQYF	TGTGCCACCAGCAGAGGGACTAGCGGGAGGGGGGGTAGTGGAGAGACCCAGTACTTC	TRBD2	-	TRBV15	TRBJ2-5
CASKYHLNTEAFF	TGTGCCAGTAAATACCACTTGAACACTGAAGCTTTCTTT	-	-	TRBV19	TRBJ1-1
CASSVDSGTDTQYF	TGTGCCAGCAGCGTAGACAGTGGCACAGATACGCAGTATTTT	-	-	TRBV9	TRBJ2-3
CASSVGLAGQNEQFF	TGTGCCAGCAGCGTAGGGCTAGCGGGCCAAAATGAGCAGTTCTTC	TRBD2	-	TRBV9	TRBJ2-1
CASSPISGSSYNEQFF	TGTGCCAGCAGCCCTATAAGCGGGAGCTCCTACAATGAGCAGTTCTTC	TRBD2	-	TRBV7-3	TRBJ2-1
CASSDYRGPGSGYTF	TGTGCCAGCAGCGATTACAGGGGGCCTGGTAGTGGCTACACCTTC	TRBD1	-	TRBV9	TRBJ1-2
CASSLWGSGNNEQFF	TGTGCCAGCAGTTTATGGGGAAGCGGCAACAATGAGCAGTTCTTC	-	once	TRBV28	TRBJ2-1
CASSLRRIANYGYTF	TGTGCCAGCAGCTTGAGGAGGATAGCTAACTATGGCTACACCTTC	-	-	TRBV5-6	TRBJ1-2
CASSPGGRDTEAFF	TGTGCCAGCAGCCCAGGGGGCAGGGACACTGAAGCTTTCTTT	TRBD1	-	TRBV13	TRBJ1-1
CASKQRSTDTQYF	TGTGCCAGTAAACAGCGGAGCACAGATACGCAGTATTTT	-	-	TRBV19	TRBJ2-3
CASSRSDTGRDEQFF	TGTGCCAGCAGCCGTTCTGATACAGGGCGCGATGAGCAGTTCTTC	-	-	TRBV7-2	TRBJ2-1
CASSDDGVGEQFF	TGTGCCAGCAGTGATGACGGGGTAGGAGAGCAGTTCTTC	-	-	TRBV6-4	TRBJ2-1
CSVEVLRVTMYEQFF	TGCAGCGTTGAGGTTCTGAGGGTAACTATGTATGAGCAGTTCTTC	-	-	TRBV29-1	TRBJ2-1
CASSTRQPEAFF	TGTGCCAGCAGTACCCGACAGCCTGAAGCTTTCTTT	-	-	TRBV28	TRBJ1-1
CATSRDPPRTSATGELFF	TGTGCCACCAGCAGAGATCCCCCTCGGACTAGCGCCACCGGGGAGCTGTTTTTT	TRBD2	-	TRBV15	TRBJ2-2
CASSRQGGTDTQYF	TGTGCCAGCAGCCGACAGGGTGGCACAGATACGCAGTATTTT	TRBD1	-	TRBV9	TRBJ2-3
CASRAGGYGYTF	TGTGCCAGCAGAGCAGGGGGTTATGGCTACACCTTC	TRBD1	-	TRBV6-1	TRBJ1-2
CASSGRANSGNTIYF	TGTGCCAGCAGTGGGAGGGCGAACTCTGGAAACACCATATATTTT	-	-	TRBV2	TRBJ1-3
CASSSDRGSWNEQFF	TGTGCCAGCAGTTCGGACAGGGGGTCTTGGAATGAGCAGTTCTTC	TRBD1	few	TRBV2	TRBJ2-1
CASSPRQGGVETQYF	TGTGCCAGCAGTCCCCGACAGGGGGGTGTGGAGACCCAGTACTTC	TRBD1	-	TRBV6-1	TRBJ2-5
CASSQGLDSTYEQYF	TGCGCCAGCAGCCAAGGCTTGGACAGTACCTACGAGCAGTACTTC	-	once	TRBV4-1	TRBJ2-7
CASSLAIVNQETQYF	TGTGCCAGCTCGCTCGCTATAGTTAACCAAGAGACCCAGTACTTC	-	-	TRBV18	TRBJ2-5
CASSLSQGPYEQYF	TGTGCCAGCAGCTTATCCCAGGGGCCCTACGAGCAGTACTTC	-	-	TRBV7-2	TRBJ2-7
CASSDVTSGVYNEQFF	TGTGCCAGCAGTGACGTTACTAGCGGGGTTTACAATGAGCAGTTCTTC	TRBD2	-	TRBV2	TRBJ2-1
CASSLAGGLNEQFF	TGTGCCAGCAGTCTCGCGGGAGGCCTGAATGAGCAGTTCTTC	TRBD2	once	TRBV25-1	TRBJ2-1